This T cell receptor (beta chain) was documented in a study of cytomegalovirus exposure and HLA in healthy donors. Study details: Clustering assigned 81% of the roughly 420 genotyped donors to the Caucasian-associated ancestry cluster. Study results and limitations: Listed as cytomegalovirus-associated were around 160 TCR beta chains. A later analysis reported that several of the most significant clusters appeared to be linked to common viral pathogens, among them Epstein-Barr virus.

The PCR employed 60 Vbeta primers together with 13 Jbeta primers. Some clones are missing from TCRdb's copy, which holds only in-frame ones; the method was immunoSEQ multiplex PCR. The table has about 180,000 clones, 75% to 85% seen once. Concerning this clone itself: Its antigen is still unknown.

The receptor was isolated from a woman in her forties or fifties in good health and CMV-seropositive. Sequencing was carried out using PBMCs.

In DNA, the CDR3 is TGCGCCAGCAGCTTTGCGGCGGGGACCCAAGAGACCCAGTACTTC. It is translated as CASSFAAGTQETQYF. The J gene is TRBJ2-5, the V gene TRBV5-1; D may be TRBD2 (6 bases). Deletions cut 2 bases from V and 1 base from J, with 12 bases between. The CDR3 sequence is 15 residues long. Germline values: CDR1 SGHRS, CDR2 YFSETQ.